These 24 T cell receptor beta chains came from one sample sequenced in a study of blood T cells in healthy people across ages. The second PCR ran about 6 to 12 cycles with a sample-barcoded 5' primer and J-beta primers. TCRdb reprocessed the 5' RACE reads with MiXCR, giving one entry per CDR3 protein. The table shows 550,000 to 600,000 distinct CDR3 sequences, with 40% to 55% occurring only once. Sequencing used blood. The receptors were sampled from a man older than 75 in good health.

This clonotype was seen at least ten times. The CDR3 sequence is CASSYVGQLSYEQYF. The DNA for the CDR3 is TGTGCCAGCAGTTACGTGGGACAGCTCTCCTACGAGCAGTACTTC. The chain couples TRBV6-6 to TRBJ2-7, with TRBD1 matching over 7 bases. CDR3 length: 15 residues. CDR1 and CDR2 (germline): MNHNY, SVGAGI (reference sequence). Trimming at V came to 2 bases and at J to 0 bases, leaving 4 bases not matched to a gene.

This sequence joins TRBV2 and TRBJ2-7, with 7 bases fitting TRBD2. The J call may not be correct, given that the DNA end is closer to TRBJ2-5. The CDR3 has 15 amino acids. The germline CDR1 and CDR2 sequences are SNHLY and FYNNEI. The CDR3 nucleotides are TGTGCCAGCAGCCCTCGGGGAGGGATTCAAGAGACCCAGTACTTC. It is translated as CASSPRGGIQETQYF.

This clonotype was detected a few times. The chain is built from TRBV7-2 and TRBJ2-1; no definite D call. CDR3 length: 12 residues. Germline V gene sequence: CDR1 SGHTA, CDR2 FQGNSA. V dropped 5 bases and J dropped 5 bases, with 7 bases sitting between them. CDR3 amino acids: CASSLSHNEQFF. CDR3 bases: TGTGCCAGCAGCCTATCTCACAATGAGCAGTTCTTC.

This clonotype was counted ten times or more. Here the CDR3 reads CSARAPVGYEQYF. For the CDR3, the DNA is TGCAGTGCTAGAGCCCCTGTTGGGTACGAGCAGTACTTC. The gene calls are TRBV20-1 and TRBJ2-7; unclear D gene. From germline, CDR1 is DFQATT and CDR2 SNEGSKA (reference sequence). This CDR3 is built from 13 residues. V lost 1 base and J 4 bases, leaving 11 bases between the germline ends.

This clonotype appeared many times. The chain links TRBV7-2 to TRBJ2-1; 9 nucleotides line up with TRBD2. The CDR3 consists of 16 residues. V dropped 4 bases and J dropped 0; count of bases not matched to a gene: 4. Germline V gene lookup returns CDR1 SGHTA and CDR2 FQGNSA. The CDR3 protein is CASSSFSGSSYNEQFF. In nucleotides, the CDR3 is TGTGCCAGCAGCTCCTTTAGCGGGAGCTCCTACAATGAGCAGTTCTTC.

The chain links TRBV11-1 to TRBJ2-1, with D uncertain. CDR1 and CDR2 from the germline V gene are SGHAT and FQDESV (reference sequence). The ends were cut back, 2 bases at V and 1 base at J, with 18 bases in the middle. The CDR3 loop spans 18 amino acids. The chain's CDR3 is CASSLSPAGESSYNEQFF. The DNA for the CDR3 is TGTGCCAGCAGCTTATCACCGGCAGGAGAGTCTTCCTACAATGAGCAGTTCTTC.

In DNA, the CDR3 is TGTGCCAGCACGGACCCGGGACAGGGGGGAGACAATCAGCCCCAGCATTTT. This gives the protein CASTDPGQGGDNQPQHF. The chain is built from TRBV6-6 and TRBJ1-5, with TRBD1 identical over 11 bases. The V gene's germline CDR1 is MNHNY and CDR2 SVGAGI (reference sequence). V lost 7 bases, J lost 3 bases, and 11 bases stayed unmatched. The CDR3 extends over 17 amino acids.

The J gene is TRBJ1-1, the V gene TRBV20-1; unclear D gene. This CDR3 is 11 amino acids long. Germline CDR1 DFQATT, CDR2 SNEGSKA (reference sequence). Trimming shortened V by 7 bases and J by 1 base, and 7 bases separated the two germline ends. The CDR3 sequence is CSVTRNTEAFF. CDR3 in DNA: TGCAGTGTTACAAGGAACACTGAAGCTTTCTTT.

The table lists this clonotype with a few counts. The chain has TRBV14 and TRBJ1-1; D is uncertain. The germline V gene encodes CDR1 SGHDN and CDR2 FVKESK. Trimming stripped 1 base from V and 5 bases from J, with 8 bases between. This CDR3 spans 13 amino acids. DNA for the CDR3: TGTGCCAGCAGCCAAGTGATGGAGACTGAAGCTTTCTTT. Its translation is CASSQVMETEAFF.

There are a few counts of this clonotype. The DNA for the CDR3 is TGTGCCAGCAGCTTAGAGCGGGCACAAGAGACCCAGTACTTC. Its translation is CASSLERAQETQYF. V gene TRBV11-2 combines with J gene TRBJ2-5; possibly TRBD2 for D (5 bases). Trimming took off 0 bases at V and 2 bases at J, with 7 bases between the two ends. Germline CDR1 reads SGHAT; CDR2 reads FQNNGV. The CDR3 is 14 amino acids.

This clonotype was seen a single time. This could be a read error, since a much larger clone is one nucleotide away. This rearrangement joins TRBV29-1 to TRBJ2-7; no reliable D call. CDR3 length equals 14 residues. Germline V gives CDR1 SQVTM, CDR2 ANQGSEA. The CDR3 here is CSVSKGLSSYVQYF. The CDR3 region has the DNA TGCAGCGTTTCGAAGGGATTGAGCTCCTACGTGCAGTACTTC.

The J gene is TRBJ1-2, the V gene TRBV12-3 or TRBV12-4; 7 bases align to TRBD1. The trim removed 3 bases at V and 8 bases at J, leaving 6 bases unmatched. The CDR3 contains 13 residues. In nucleotides, the CDR3 is TGTGCCAGCAGTTTGGGGGGAGGGGGCGGCTACACCTTC. It yields the protein CASSLGGGGGYTF.

V gene TRBV10-3 combines with J gene TRBJ1-1; D is ambiguous. V was trimmed by 4 bases and J by 1 base, leaving 4 bases between them. The CDR3 contains 12 residues. In germline, CDR1 is ENHRY, CDR2 SYGVKD. CDR3 protein: CAISGQNTEAFF. The CDR3 region has the DNA TGTGCCATCAGTGGACAGAACACTGAAGCTTTCTTT.

The chain carries TRBV4-2 and TRBJ1-2, with D maybe TRBD1 (6 bases). The V and J ends lost 1 base and 7 bases respectively, with 19 bases between them. CDR1 LGHNA and CDR2 YNFKEQ come from the germline V gene. The CDR3 is 16 residues long. The CDR3 DNA sequence: TGTGCCAGCAGCCAAGGAAGATCAGGCGGAGGGGGTGGCTACACCTTC. Protein: CASSQGRSGGGGGYTF.

This clonotype has just a few counts. V usage is TRBV7-2 and J usage is TRBJ2-7; D is undetermined. V was trimmed by 4 bases and J by 3 bases, leaving 7 bases between them. The germline CDR1 and CDR2 sequences are SGHTA and FQGNSA. This CDR3 is built from 12 residues. The chain's CDR3 is CASSSQRYEQYF. The CDR3 region has the DNA TGTGCCAGCAGCTCCCAACGCTACGAGCAGTACTTC.

The CDR3 region has the DNA TGTGCCAGCAGTCGCCCCGGACAGGGGGAAATGCAGCCCCAGCATTTT. It codes for CASSRPGQGEMQPQHF. The chain couples TRBV28 to TRBJ1-5, with 10 nucleotides matching TRBD1. The CDR3 sequence is 16 residues long. J lost 7 bases, V lost 5 bases, and 11 bases had no gene match. CDR1 and CDR2 from the germline V gene are MDHEN and SYDVKM.

The chain combines TRBV10-3 with TRBJ2-3; 8 bases agree with TRBD1. This CDR3 spans 14 amino acids. After removal of 6 bases from V and 4 bases from J, the junction contained 6 bases not matched to a gene. CDR1 ENHRY and CDR2 SYGVKD come from the germline V gene. CDR3 sequence: CAIRTDREADTQYF. The CDR3 DNA follows: TGTGCCATCAGGACGGACAGGGAGGCAGATACGCAGTATTTT.

V is TRBV12-3 or TRBV12-4 and J is TRBJ2-3; no reliable D call. V lost 3 bases and J 0 bases, leaving 7 bases between the germline ends. The CDR3 is made up of 14 amino acids. The CDR3 loop is CASSFTVSTDTQYF. Written as DNA, the CDR3 is TGTGCCAGCAGTTTTACGGTGAGCACAGATACGCAGTATTTT.

The rearrangement uses TRBV11-2 and TRBJ2-5; D gene uncertain. The germline V gene encodes CDR1 SGHAT and CDR2 FQNNGV. This CDR3 region has 16 residues. V lost 1 base and J lost 5, with 17 bases in between. The CDR3 spells CASSLVRTAKWETQYF. CDR3 sequence (DNA): TGTGCCAGCAGCTTAGTCCGGACGGCTAAATGGGAGACCCAGTACTTC. The full variable domain, its missing parts supplied by reference TRBV11-2 and TRBJ2-5, is EAGVAQSPRYKIIEKRQSVAFWCNPISGHATLYWYQQILGQGPKLLIQFQNNGVVDDSQLPKDRFSAERLKGVDSTLKIQPAKLEDSAVYLCASSLVRTAKWETQYFGPGTRLLVL.

There are many counts of this clonotype. The chain carries TRBV7-9 and TRBJ2-2; either TRBD1 or TRBD2 may supply D (5 bases each). The V end lost 5 bases, the J end lost 1 base, and 11 bases lay between the germline ends. Germline V lookup: CDR1 SEHNR, CDR2 FQNEAQ (reference sequence). This CDR3 spans 15 amino acids. As DNA, the CDR3 is TGTGCCAGCAGCAAAAGAGGGGAGAACACCGGGGAGCTGTTTTTT. Its protein product is CASSKRGENTGELFF.

This clonotype was seen more than once but under ten times. The chain is built from TRBV20-1 and TRBJ2-5, with D perhaps TRBD1 (5 bases). The assigned J gene may be wrong: the sequence end matches TRBJ2-7 better. Germline V lookup: CDR1 DFQATT, CDR2 SNEGSKA (reference sequence). The CDR3 spans 13 residues. The CDR3 sequence: CSARTTGPNEQYF. The CDR3, as DNA: TGCAGTGCTAGAACAACAGGCCCTAACGAGCAGTACTTC.

Ten or more counts support this clonotype. The rearrangement joins TRBV6-5 to TRBJ2-3; D may correspond to TRBD1 or TRBD2 (6 bases each). The germline gives CDR1 MNHEY, CDR2 SVGAGI. The CDR3 consists of 17 residues. Trimming removed 2 bases at V and 0 bases at J, with 15 bases between. CDR3 sequence: CASSYEGGKTSTDTQYF. The CDR3 DNA reads TGTGCCAGCAGTTACGAGGGGGGTAAGACTAGCACAGATACGCAGTATTTT.

The J gene is TRBJ2-6, the V gene TRBV4-1; D gene ambiguous. The CDR3 contains 15 residues. Germline V gene lookup returns CDR1 MGHRA and CDR2 YSYEKL. V was trimmed by 1 base and J by 1 base, leaving 5 bases between them. Written as DNA, the CDR3 is TGCGCCAGCAGCCAAGTCGTATCTGGGGCCAACGTCCTGACTTTC. Its protein product is CASSQVVSGANVLTF.

This clonotype has ten or more counts. The chain couples TRBV27 to TRBJ2-1; maybe TRBD1 (5 bases). Germline CDR1 is MNHEY and CDR2 is SMNVEV (reference sequence). V was clipped by 2 bases and J by 4 bases, with 12 bases between them. CDR3 length equals 15 residues. CDR3 nucleotides: TGTGCCAGCAGTTTAGGACAACCGGTGTACAATGAGCAGTTCTTC. Translated, it gives CASSLGQPVYNEQFF.